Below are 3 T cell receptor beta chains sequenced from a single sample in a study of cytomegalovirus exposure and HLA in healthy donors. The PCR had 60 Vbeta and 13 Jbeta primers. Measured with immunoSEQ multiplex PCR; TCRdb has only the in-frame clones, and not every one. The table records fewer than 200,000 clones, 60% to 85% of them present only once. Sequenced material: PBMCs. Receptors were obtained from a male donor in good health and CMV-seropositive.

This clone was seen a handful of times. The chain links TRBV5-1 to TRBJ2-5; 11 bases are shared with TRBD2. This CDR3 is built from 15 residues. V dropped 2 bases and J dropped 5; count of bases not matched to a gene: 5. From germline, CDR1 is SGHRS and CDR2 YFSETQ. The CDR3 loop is CASSFIAGGLETQYF. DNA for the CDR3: TGCGCCAGCAGCTTTATAGCGGGGGGGCTGGAGACCCAGTACTTC.

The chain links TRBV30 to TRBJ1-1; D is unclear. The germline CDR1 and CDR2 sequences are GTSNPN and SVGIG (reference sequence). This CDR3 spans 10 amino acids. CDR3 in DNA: TGTGGGGCAGGGAACACTGAAGCTTTCTTT. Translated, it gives CGAGNTEAFF.

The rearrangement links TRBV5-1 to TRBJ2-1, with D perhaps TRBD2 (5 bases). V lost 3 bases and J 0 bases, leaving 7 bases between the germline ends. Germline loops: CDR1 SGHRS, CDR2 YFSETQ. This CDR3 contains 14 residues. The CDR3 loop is CASSSGSSYNEQFF. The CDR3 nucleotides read TGCGCCAGCAGCTCGGGGAGCTCCTACAATGAGCAGTTCTTC.